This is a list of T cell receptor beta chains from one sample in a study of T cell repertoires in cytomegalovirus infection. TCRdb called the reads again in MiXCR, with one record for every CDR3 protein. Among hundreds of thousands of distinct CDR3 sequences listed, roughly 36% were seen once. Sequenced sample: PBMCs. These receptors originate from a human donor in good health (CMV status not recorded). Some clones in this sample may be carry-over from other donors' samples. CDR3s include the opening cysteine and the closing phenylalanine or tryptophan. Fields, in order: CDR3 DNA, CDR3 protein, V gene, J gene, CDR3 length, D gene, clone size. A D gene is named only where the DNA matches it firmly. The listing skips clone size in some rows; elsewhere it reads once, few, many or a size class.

DNA: TGTGCCAGCAGCCAACGGGACAGGGAGGGTGAAAAACTGTTTTTT
CDR3: CASSQRDREGEKLFF
V: TRBV28
J: TRBJ1-4
length: 15
D: TRBD1
size: -

DNA: TGCGCCAGCAGTTTCGCGGATGGGCATTCACCCCTCCACTTT
CDR3: CASSFADGHSPLHF
V: TRBV5-1
J: TRBJ1-6
length: 14
D: -
size: once

DNA: TGTGCCAGCAATCAGGACGCAGCACTAACCCCGGGCTACACCTTC
CDR3: CASNQDAALTPGYTF
V: TRBV7-6
J: TRBJ1-2
length: 15
D: -
size: few

DNA: TGTGCCACCAGGGACCGCATCTCCTACGAGCAGTACTTC
CDR3: CATRDRISYEQYF
V: TRBV10-3
J: TRBJ2-7
length: 13
D: -
size: few

DNA: TGTGCCAGCGGTTCGGGGCTGAGGGGGCTACTTTTGAACAATGAGCAGTTCTTC
CDR3: CASGSGLRGLLLNNEQFF
V: TRBV28
J: TRBJ2-1
length: 18
D: TRBD1
size: few

DNA: TGTGCCATCGGGACAGGGGGCCAGCCCCAGCATTTT
CDR3: CAIGTGGQPQHF
V: TRBV19
J: TRBJ1-5
length: 12
D: TRBD1
size: few

DNA: TGTGCCTACCTCGGGGTGGCCACTGAAGCTTTCTTT
CDR3: CAYLGVATEAFF
V: TRBV27
J: TRBJ1-1
length: 12
D: -
size: few

DNA: TGTGCCAGCAGCTTGTTCGAGAACACTGAAGCTTTCTTT
CDR3: CASSLFENTEAFF
V: TRBV7-2
J: TRBJ1-1
length: 13
D: -
size: many

DNA: TGTGCCAGCAGTGGCCCTCAGGGGACGAACACCGGGGAGCTGTTTTTT
CDR3: CASSGPQGTNTGELFF
V: TRBV7-9
J: TRBJ2-2
length: 16
D: -
size: few

DNA: TGTGCCAGCAGCTTACAGGCTCCTAGCACAGATACGCAGTATTTT
CDR3: CASSLQAPSTDTQYF
V: TRBV27
J: TRBJ2-3
length: 15
D: -
size: -

DNA: TGTGCCAGCACCCGGACAGGGTACACCTATGGCTACACCTTC
CDR3: CASTRTGYTYGYTF
V: TRBV6-6
J: TRBJ1-2
length: 14
D: TRBD1
size: -

DNA: TGTGCCAGCAGCCAAGACACGGAGAACACCGGGGAGCTGTTTTTT
CDR3: CASSQDTENTGELFF
V: TRBV14
J: TRBJ2-2
length: 15
D: -
size: -

DNA: TGTGCCAGCAGCTTAGAGGTGACAGAAAATGAGCAGTTCTTC
CDR3: CASSLEVTENEQFF
V: TRBV11-2
J: TRBJ2-1
length: 14
D: -
size: many

DNA: TGTGCCACCAGCGGGGGGAAGAGAAAGGGGTACAATGAGCAGTTCTTC
CDR3: CATSGGKRKGYNEQFF
V: TRBV15
J: TRBJ2-1
length: 16
D: -
size: few

DNA: TGCAGTGCCGCAAGCACTAGCGGAAGCTACGAGCAGTACTTC
CDR3: CSAASTSGSYEQYF
V: TRBV20-1
J: TRBJ2-7
length: 14
D: TRBD2
size: -